This TCR beta chain was recovered during a study of beta chain features in type 1 diabetes. This clone was recorded a few times. What it binds is unknown. The CDR3 runs 15 residues. The trim removed 2 bases at V and 3 bases at J, leaving 4 bases unmatched. The V gene's germline CDR1 is SGHRS and CDR2 YFSETQ. Investigators reverse transcribed all isolated RNA, so they sequenced expressed TCRB transcripts. Generated by immunoSEQ multiplex PCR, the TCRdb table keeps only in-frame clones and is missing some. The sample lists some 160,000 clones; roughly 8% were seen once. Study-wide results and caveats: People with Type 1 diabetes carried modestly yet significantly shorter TCRB CDR3s in all four CD4+ subsets.

A heparinised blood draw that averaged roughly 120 mL was obtained once from each donor. CD4+ naive, central memory, regulatory and stem cell-like memory cells were sorted via CD45RO/CCR7/CD25/CD127/CD95/CD27. Every sorted population was more than 98% pure. The sequenced sample consisted of central memory CD4+ T cells from blood. This chain uses TRBV5-1 with TRBJ2-3; 9 nucleotides align to TRBD1. This sequence was found in a woman younger than 30 with type 1 diabetes. The CDR3 bases are TGCGCCAGCAGCTTCGACAGGGGGACGACAGATACGCAGTATTTT. Amino acid sequence: CASSFDRGTTDTQYF. The whole variable domain, remainder taken from reference TRBV5-1 and TRBJ2-3, is KAGVTQTPRYLIKTRGQQVTLSCSPISGHRSVSWYQQTPGQGLQFLFEYFSETQRNKGNFPGRFSGRQFSNSRSEMNVSTLELGDSALYLCASSFDRGTTDTQYFGPGTRLTVL.